Below are 5 T cell receptor beta chains sequenced from a single sample in a study of T cell responses to AZD1222 COVID-19 vaccine. Produced via immunoSEQ multiplex PCR; TCRdb's table is partial and in-frame only. The sample includes 130,000 or so clones, just over 85% of them seen just once. The source was peripheral blood, collected on day 0 of AZD1222 vaccination. The receptors come from an adult in good health.

The chain employs TRBV5-1 and TRBJ2-7, with D possibly being TRBD1 (6 bases). The V gene's germline CDR1 is SGHRS and CDR2 YFSETQ. This CDR3 contains 14 residues. Trimming cost V 4 bases and J 6 bases, with 17 bases left between them. CDR3 coding DNA: TGCGCCAGCAGCGAGGCAGGACAGTGGCGCGAGCAGTACTTC. The encoded protein is CASSEAGQWREQYF.

The rearrangement links TRBV29-1 to TRBJ1-1; D ambiguous. CDR1 SQVTM and CDR2 ANQGSEA come from the germline V gene. V was pared by 3 bases and J by 5 bases, with 7 bases between. The CDR3 covers 11 residues. DNA for the CDR3: TGCAGCGTTGAGCGGAGGACTGAAGCTTTCTTT. This sequence encodes CSVERRTEAFF. Full variable domain (remainder filled in from reference TRBV29-1 and TRBJ1-1): SAVISQKPSRDICQRGTSLTIQCQVDSQVTMMFWYRQQPGQSLTLIATANQGSEATYESGFVIDKFPISRPNLTFSTLTVSNMSPEDSSIYLCSVERRTEAFFGQGTRLTVV.

The chain uses TRBV29-1 and TRBJ2-1, with a tentative D call TRBD1 (6 bases). The CDR3 runs to 13 residues. V lost 6 bases and J lost 10, with 19 bases in between. Germline CDR1 reads SQVTM; CDR2 reads ANQGSEA. In nucleotides, the CDR3 is TGCAGCGTCCGATTTACAGGGTTTTGGGAGCAGTTCTTC. This codes for CSVRFTGFWEQFF.

This chain joins TRBV24-1 and TRBJ1-6; no firm D call. V lost 3 bases and J 8 bases, leaving 28 bases between the germline ends. Per germline, CDR1 KGHDR and CDR2 SFDVKD. The CDR3 loop spans 20 amino acids. The CDR3 nucleotides read TGTGCCACCAGTGATGAGGTAGAATTTAGGGCCGCGGTGGGTGATTCACCCCTCCACTTT. It yields the protein CATSDEVEFRAAVGDSPLHF.

The count of this clone is one. The V gene is TRBV5-1, the J gene TRBJ1-2; tentative D call: TRBD1 (5 bases). The CDR3 has 15 residues. Trimming removed 0 bases at V and 3 bases at J, with 12 bases between. Germline assignment: CDR1 SGHRS and CDR2 YFSETQ. DNA for the CDR3: TGCGCCAGCAGCTTGGATGGTCGGGGCTACTATGGCTACACCTTC. As protein: CASSLDGRGYYGYTF.